Shown below are 28 T cell receptor beta chains from a single sample sequenced in a study of T-cell memory formation after mild COVID-19. TCRdb re-analysed the 5' RACE reads in MiXCR, keeping a single row per CDR3 protein. Among a few hundred thousand distinct CDR3 sequences listed, around 15% were seen once. The sample taken for sequencing was PBMCs or a T cell subset sorted from them (not recorded which). Receptors were obtained from a man aged 18 to 35 who had mild COVID-19 (a few samples of this study predate the infection). Cell type and time point are not known.

This clonotype came up a few times. This chain connects TRBV4-2 to TRBJ2-2; possibly TRBD1 for D (5 bases). V lost 0 bases and J lost 7, with 9 bases in between. The CDR3 covers 14 residues. Germline values: CDR1 LGHNA, CDR2 YNFKEQ. CDR3 coding DNA: TGTGCCAGCAGCCAAGATGCAGGGCACGGGGAGCTGTTTTTT. This codes for CASSQDAGHGELFF.

This clonotype has only a few counts. This chain links TRBV4-1 with TRBJ1-4; unclear D gene. Germline assignment: CDR1 MGHRA and CDR2 YSYEKL. V gave up 2 bases and J gave up 7 bases, with 14 bases separating them. The CDR3 has 15 amino acids. In DNA, the CDR3 is TGCGCCAGCAGCCAAACTCGGGCCGAGGGTGAAAAACTGTTTTTT. Protein sequence: CASSQTRAEGEKLFF.

This clonotype appeared many times. The V and J genes are TRBV29-1 and TRBJ2-1; a weak D match, TRBD2 (5 bases). V lost 6 bases and J 0 bases, leaving 18 bases between the germline ends. The CDR3 extends over 16 amino acids. Germline V gene lookup returns CDR1 SQVTM and CDR2 ANQGSEA. The CDR3 region is CSVARPPGSSYNEQFF. CDR3 nucleotide sequence: TGCAGCGTCGCCCGCCCTCCGGGGAGCTCCTACAATGAGCAGTTCTTC.

CDR3 in DNA: TGCGCCAGCAGCCAAGTTACGGGGGGGGTCTACGAGCAGTACGTC. This translates into CASSQVTGGVYEQYV. The V call is TRBV4-1, the J call TRBJ2-7; TRBD2 agrees at 8 bases. V shed 1 base and J 3 bases; nucleotides not matched to a gene: 5. Looked up from germline, CDR1 is MGHRA and CDR2 is YSYEKL. The CDR3 runs 15 residues.

The chain couples TRBV12-3 or TRBV12-4 to TRBJ2-1; TRBD1 or TRBD2 may be the D gene (5 bases each). Trimming removed 6 bases at V and 9 bases at J, with 12 bases between. The CDR3 totals 12 residues. In DNA form, the CDR3 reads TGTGCCAGCAGCCTCCGGGGCCTTGAGCAGTTCTTC. Amino acid sequence: CASSLRGLEQFF.

This chain connects TRBV18 to TRBJ2-1; perhaps TRBD1 as D (7 bases). CDR3 size: 17 residues. V was cut by 2 bases and J by 4 bases, with 18 bases left in between. Germline V gene data show CDR1 as KGHSH and CDR2 as LQKENI. For the CDR3, the DNA is TGTGCCAGCTCACCAGAGGCTGCAGGGGGGTCTTACAATGAGCAGTTCTTC. Its translation: CASSPEAAGGSYNEQFF.

Many counts were recorded for this clonotype. The chain has TRBV7-2 and TRBJ1-3, with D hard to call. Germline lookup yields CDR1 SGHTA and CDR2 FQGNSA. Trimming pared 2 bases from V and 2 bases from J, leaving 10 bases between. The CDR3 is 15 residues long. CDR3 in amino acids: CASSLMGSPGNTIYF. The CDR3 DNA follows: TGTGCCAGCAGCTTAATGGGGAGCCCTGGAAACACCATATATTTT.

The CDR3 sequence: CASIDRVYSNQPQHF. The CDR3, as DNA: TGTGCCAGCATTGACAGGGTCTATAGCAATCAGCCCCAGCATTTT. The rearrangement uses TRBV6-6 and TRBJ1-5; the match to TRBD1 covers 7 bases. The CDR3 runs to 15 residues. Germline-derived CDR1 and CDR2 are MNHNY and SVGAGI (reference sequence). V lost 7 bases to trimming and J lost 0 bases; unmatched junction nucleotides: 6.

The rearrangement uses TRBV12-3 or TRBV12-4 and TRBJ2-7, with TRBD2 identical over 13 bases. CDR3 size: 18 residues. Germline trimming cut 5 bases from V and 4 bases from J; bases unmatched to any gene: 14. CDR3 sequence (DNA): TGTGCCAGCAGTCAACAGGGGAAAGGACTAGCGGGGGTGTACGAGCAGTACTTC. Translation: CASSQQGKGLAGVYEQYF.

This chain joins TRBV5-1 and TRBJ2-7, with TRBD1 matching over 8 bases. J lost 3 bases, V lost 5 bases, and 10 bases had no gene match. CDR1 and CDR2 from the germline V gene are SGHRS and YFSETQ. CDR3 length: 15 residues. The CDR3 spells CASRCPGQVNYEQYV. The CDR3 DNA reads as TGCGCCAGCAGGTGCCCGGGACAGGTGAACTACGAGCAGTACGTC.

The J gene is TRBJ2-3, the V gene TRBV11-3; no firm D call. The CDR3 totals 15 residues. Germline CDR1 is SGHNT and CDR2 is YENEEA. V was clipped by 3 bases and J by 0 bases, with 10 bases between them. The CDR3 protein is CASSLSAHSTDTQYF. In DNA form, the CDR3 reads TGTGCCAGCAGCTTGTCAGCGCATAGCACAGATACGCAGTATTTT.

The chain recombines TRBV12-3 or TRBV12-4 with TRBJ1-1; 9 bases agree with TRBD1. This CDR3 spans 15 amino acids. V dropped 5 bases and J dropped 3; count of bases not matched to a gene: 7. CDR3 DNA sequence: TGTGCCAGCAGTCCGGACAGGGGACGGGACACTGAAGCTTTCTTT. Residues: CASSPDRGRDTEAFF.

This clonotype turned up a few times. The genes are TRBV6-1 and TRBJ2-2; D gene uncertain. Between the trimmed V and J ends, which lost 1 base and 7 bases, there was a span of 7 bases. Germline V gives CDR1 MNHNS, CDR2 SASEGT. The CDR3 length is 13 residues. The CDR3 here is CASSEDRLGELFF. The CDR3 DNA reads as TGTGCCAGCAGTGAAGATCGGCTCGGGGAGCTGTTTTTT.

This clonotype was recorded once. The rearrangement links TRBV12-3 or TRBV12-4 to TRBJ2-7; D may be TRBD1 or TRBD2 (5 bases each). This CDR3 comprises 14 residues. V lost 5 bases and J lost 0, with 11 bases in between. Written as DNA, the CDR3 is TGTGCCAGCAGTGCTGACGGGGCCTCCTACGAGCAGTACTTC. Translating it yields CASSADGASYEQYF.

The rearrangement links TRBV29-1 to TRBJ2-1; D might be TRBD1 (5 bases). Trimming removed 7 bases at V and 7 bases at J, with 20 bases between. CDR3 size: 14 residues. Per germline, CDR1 SQVTM and CDR2 ANQGSEA. The CDR3 bases are TGCAGCGCCGAGGCCCAGGGAAGTGGGAATGAGCAGTTCTTC. It codes for CSAEAQGSGNEQFF.

This clonotype occurred a few times. The rearrangement joins TRBV25-1 to TRBJ2-3; no clear D gene. The V end lost 1 base, the J end lost 2 bases, and 7 bases lay between the germline ends. CDR1 and CDR2 from the germline V gene are MGHDK and SYGVNS. This CDR3 has 14 residues. The chain's CDR3 is CASSEFRATDTQYF. Here the CDR3 DNA reads TGTGCCAGCAGTGAATTCCGGGCCACAGATACGCAGTATTTT.

There are a few counts of this clonotype. The V call is TRBV7-2, the J call TRBJ2-3; 12 positions agree with TRBD2. From germline, CDR1 is SGHTA and CDR2 FQGNSA. The CDR3 is 16 amino acids. Trimming cost V 5 bases and J 4 bases; bases outside gene matches: 7. CDR3 sequence reads: CASSTWTSGDPDTQYF. The CDR3 nucleotides are TGTGCCAGCAGCACCTGGACTAGCGGGGACCCAGATACGCAGTATTTT.

Concerning this clonotype: This may be a read error, as it is one base from a much larger clone. This rearrangement joins TRBV5-1 to TRBJ2-7; D is uncertain. CDR1 and CDR2 (germline): SGHRS, YFSETQ. This CDR3 is built from 12 residues. Trimming removed 0 bases at V and 5 bases at J, with 6 bases between. CDR3 loop: CASSLAEDEQYV. The CDR3 DNA follows: TGCGCCAGCAGCTTGGCCGAGGACGAGCAGTACGTC.

The table lists this clonotype with a count of one. This chain uses TRBV6-5 with TRBJ1-1; 7 positions match TRBD1. Germline V gene lookup returns CDR1 MNHEY and CDR2 SVGAGI. Germline trimming cut 6 bases from V and 1 base from J; bases unmatched to any gene: 2. The CDR3 extends over 13 amino acids. For the CDR3, the DNA is TGTGCCAGCAGATACAGGGGGAACACTGAAGCTTTCTTT. It codes for CASRYRGNTEAFF.

This clonotype has a handful of counts. J is TRBJ2-1 and V is TRBV4-1; 7 positions agree with TRBD2. The V gene's germline CDR1 is MGHRA and CDR2 YSYEKL. The CDR3 is 18 amino acids. The V and J ends lost 0 bases and 6 bases, in that order; junction bases with no gene match: 14. The CDR3 reads CASSQDPVGLDSLNEQFF. The CDR3 DNA sequence: TGCGCCAGCAGCCAAGATCCCGTAGGACTAGATAGTCTCAATGAGCAGTTCTTC.

This clonotype was seen only a few times. The J gene is TRBJ2-3, the V gene TRBV4-1; a possible D gene is TRBD2 (5 bases). CDR1 is MGHRA and CDR2 is YSYEKL in the germline V gene. This CDR3 spans 17 amino acids. Trimming cost V 0 bases and J 1 base, with 14 bases left between them. The CDR3 region has the DNA TGCGCCAGCAGCCAAGAGAGCGGTCTAGGTCGCACAGATACGCAGTATTTT. It is translated as CASSQESGLGRTDTQYF.

This clonotype is a singleton in its sample. This chain joins TRBV18 and TRBJ2-3; 8 bases map to TRBD2. The CDR3 is 16 residues long. V shed 3 bases and J 3 bases; nucleotides not matched to a gene: 8. Germline CDR1 reads KGHSH; CDR2 reads LQKENI. This CDR3 reads CASSPRGGLATDTQYF. The CDR3 region has the DNA TGTGCCAGCTCACCTCGGGGGGGGCTAGCGACAGATACGCAGTATTTT.

This clonotype was counted at least ten times. This chain's CDR3 is CASSYPGGQFF. CDR3 nucleotides: TGTGCCAGCAGTTACCCCGGCGGGCAGTTCTTC. V gene TRBV6-2 or TRBV6-3 combines with J gene TRBJ2-1; D is undetermined. V shed 2 bases and J shed 12 bases, with 8 bases lying between them. Germline loops: CDR1 MNHEY, CDR2 SVGEGT. This CDR3 is 11 amino acids long.

This clonotype was seen a few times. The chain couples TRBV4-1 to TRBJ1-1; D is ambiguous. The CDR3 contains 17 residues. Trimming shortened V by 0 bases and J by 1 base, and 15 bases separated the two germline ends. Per the germline V gene, CDR1 is MGHRA and CDR2 is YSYEKL. CDR3 sequence: CASSQDKLRRWNTEAFF. The CDR3 nucleotides are TGCGCCAGCAGCCAAGATAAATTGAGACGCTGGAACACTGAAGCTTTCTTT.

In its sample, this clonotype was seen many times. The rearrangement links TRBV7-2 to TRBJ2-1, with D possibly TRBD1 on 5 matching bases. Trimming pared 1 base from V and 2 bases from J, leaving 12 bases between. Germline values: CDR1 SGHTA, CDR2 FQGNSA. The CDR3 has 16 residues. In nucleotides, the CDR3 is TGTGCCAGCAGCTTAGTAGGGGCAGCTACCTACAATGAGCAGTTCTTC. This codes for CASSLVGAATYNEQFF.

This clonotype was counted at least ten times. This sequence joins TRBV7-9 and TRBJ2-3; tentative D call: TRBD2 (5 bases). The CDR3 totals 16 residues. Germline values: CDR1 SEHNR, CDR2 FQNEAQ (reference sequence). Trimming pared 2 bases from V and 0 bases from J, leaving 12 bases between. The CDR3 nucleotides read TGTGCCAGCAGCTTACCCCCGGAGGACAGCACAGATACGCAGTATTTT. Protein product: CASSLPPEDSTDTQYF.

The chain combines TRBV18 with TRBJ2-7; no reliable D call. Germline V CDR1 and CDR2: KGHSH, LQKENI. The CDR3 covers 14 residues. V shed 1 base and J shed 1 base, with 8 bases lying between them. This CDR3 is CASSPQGLSYEQYV. CDR3 in DNA: TGTGCCAGCTCACCACAGGGTCTGTCCTACGAGCAGTACGTC.

This clonotype occurred a few times. This chain links TRBV28 with TRBJ1-6; D is possibly TRBD1 (5 bases). Germline values: CDR1 MDHEN, CDR2 SYDVKM. V was clipped by 8 bases and J by 5 bases, with 10 bases between them. This CDR3 comprises 13 residues. CDR3 protein: CASQSGDNSPLHF. In nucleotides, the CDR3 is TGTGCCAGCCAGTCGGGGGATAATTCACCCCTCCACTTT.